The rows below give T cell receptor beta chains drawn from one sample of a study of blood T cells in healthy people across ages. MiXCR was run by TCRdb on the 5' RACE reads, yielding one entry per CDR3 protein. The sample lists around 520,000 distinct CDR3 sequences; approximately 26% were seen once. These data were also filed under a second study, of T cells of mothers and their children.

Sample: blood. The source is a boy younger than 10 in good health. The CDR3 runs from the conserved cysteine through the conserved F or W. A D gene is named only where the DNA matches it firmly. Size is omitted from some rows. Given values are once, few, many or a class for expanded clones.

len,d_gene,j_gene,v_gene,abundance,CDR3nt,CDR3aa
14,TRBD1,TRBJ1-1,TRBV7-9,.,TGTGCCAGCAGCCAGACAGGGGTGAACACTGAAGCTTTCTTT,CASSQTGVNTEAFF
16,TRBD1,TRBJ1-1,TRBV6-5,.,TGTGCCAGCAGTTACCCTACTCAGGGGGGAGGCACTGAAGCTTTCTTT,CASSYPTQGGGTEAFF
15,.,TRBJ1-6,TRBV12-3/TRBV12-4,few,TGTGCCAGCAGTTTGGGGGGAGCGGACAATTCACCCCTCCACTTT,CASSLGGADNSPLHF
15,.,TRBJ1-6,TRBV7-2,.,TGTGCCAGCAGCTTATCGGGCAGGGAAAATTCACCCCTCCACTTT,CASSLSGRENSPLHF
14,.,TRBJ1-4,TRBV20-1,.,TGCAGTGCCCCCCTCACCGCGACTAATGAAAAACTGTTTTTT,CSAPLTATNEKLFF
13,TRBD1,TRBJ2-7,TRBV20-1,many,TGCAGTGCTATGGGGCAGGGGGTCCACGAGCAGTACTTC,CSAMGQGVHEQYF
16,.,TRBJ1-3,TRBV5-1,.,TGCGCCAGCAGCTTGGCACAGGCGAGCTCTGGAAACACCATATATTTT,CASSLAQASSGNTIYF
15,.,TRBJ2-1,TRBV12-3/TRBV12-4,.,TGTGCCAGCAACCAAGACTACCCCCAACACAATGAGCAGTTCTTC,CASNQDYPQHNEQFF
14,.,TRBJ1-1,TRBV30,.,TGTGCCTGGAGTATTGGGGGGCGATGGACTGAAGCTTTCTTT,CAWSIGGRWTEAFF
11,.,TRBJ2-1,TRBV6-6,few,TGTGCCAGCATTAACCAGGGCGCCCGGTTCTTC,CASINQGARFF
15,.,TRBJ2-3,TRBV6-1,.,TGTGCCAGCAGTGAATGGGATAGGATCACAGATACGCAGTATTTT,CASSEWDRITDTQYF
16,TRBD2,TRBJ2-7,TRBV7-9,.,TGTGCCAGCAGCTTAGGACTAGCATCGGGCTCCTACGAGCAGTACTTC,CASSLGLASGSYEQYF
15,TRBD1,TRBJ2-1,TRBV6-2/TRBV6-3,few,TGTGCCAGCAGTCCGGAACAGGGGACCTACAATGAGCAGTTCTTC,CASSPEQGTYNEQFF
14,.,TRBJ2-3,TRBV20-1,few,TGCAGTGCTAGAAACGTCATTGAGTCAGATACGCAGTATTTT,CSARNVIESDTQYF
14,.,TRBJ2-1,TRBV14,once,TGTGCCAGCAGCATTTCAATAATATACAATGAGCAGTTCTTC,CASSISIIYNEQFF
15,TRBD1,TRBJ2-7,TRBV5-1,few,TGCGCCAGCAGCTTGGGGACAGGGATCTCCTACGAGCAGTACTTC,CASSLGTGISYEQYF
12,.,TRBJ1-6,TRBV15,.,TGTGCCACCAGCAGTATAGCCTCACCCCTCCACTTT,CATSSIASPLHF
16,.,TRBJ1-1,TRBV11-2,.,TGTGCCAGCAGCTTAGTCTTTTGGGCAGACTCTGAGGGTGCTTTCTTT,CASSLVFWADSEGAFF
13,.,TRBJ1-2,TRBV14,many,TGTGCCAGCAGCCAGTTTGGGGGTAGTGGCTACACCTTC,CASSQFGGSGYTF
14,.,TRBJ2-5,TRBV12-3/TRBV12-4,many,TGTGCCAGCAGTTCACCCCCGGGGGAAGAGACCCAGTACTTC,CASSSPPGEETQYF
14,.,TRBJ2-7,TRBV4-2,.,TGTGCCAGCAGCCAACAGGGGCCCTCCTACGAGCAGTACTTC,CASSQQGPSYEQYF
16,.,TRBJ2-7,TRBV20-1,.,TGCAGTGCTAGAGACCGGGGCCTCGCTAGTCCCTACGAGCAGTACTTC,CSARDRGLASPYEQYF
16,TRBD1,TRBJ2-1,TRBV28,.,TGTGCCAGCAGCTCCGCCGGGACAGACTTCTACAATGAGCAGTTCTTC,CASSSAGTDFYNEQFF
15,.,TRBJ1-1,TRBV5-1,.,TGCGCCAGCAGCTTGGAGGTTGGCAGGAATACTGAAGCTTTCTTT,CASSLEVGRNTEAFF
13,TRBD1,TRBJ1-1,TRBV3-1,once,TGTGCCAGCAGCCAAGTCGGGACAGGGGAAGCTTTCTTT,CASSQVGTGEAFF
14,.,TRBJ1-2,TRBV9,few,TGTGCCAGCAGCGCCCACCCGGAACGGGAAGGCTACACCTTC,CASSAHPEREGYTF
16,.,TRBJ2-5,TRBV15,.,TGTGCCACCAGCGGAGTGTCCGGGCTCCCTCGGGGGACCCAGTACTTC,CATSGVSGLPRGTQYF
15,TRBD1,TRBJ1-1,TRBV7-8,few,TGTGCCAGCAGCTTGCCGGGACAGGGCGGAACTGAAGCTTTCTTT,CASSLPGQGGTEAFF
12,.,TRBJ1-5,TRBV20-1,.,TGCAGTGCTAGGGCCAGAAATCAGCCCCAGCATTTT,CSARARNQPQHF
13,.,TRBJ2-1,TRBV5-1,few,TGCGCCAGCAGCTTTATAGCCGACAATGAGCAGTTCTTC,CASSFIADNEQFF
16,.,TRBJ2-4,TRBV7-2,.,TGTGCCAGCAGCCAAGACCGGCGCCTGGCCAAAAACATTCAGTACTTC,CASSQDRRLAKNIQYF
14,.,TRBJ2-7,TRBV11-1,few,TGTGCCAGCAGCTCCAACCTTGGGCCCTACGAGCAGTACTTC,CASSSNLGPYEQYF
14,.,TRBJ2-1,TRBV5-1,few,TGCGCCAGCGAAGACCACAATTCCTACAATGAGCAGTTCTTC,CASEDHNSYNEQFF
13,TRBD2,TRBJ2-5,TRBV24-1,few,TGTGCCACCAGGACTAGCGGGGAAGAGACCCAGTACTTC,CATRTSGEETQYF
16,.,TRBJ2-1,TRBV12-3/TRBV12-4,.,TGTGCCAGCAGTTTGGCAGCCAGGGAAACCTACAATGAGCAGTTCTTC,CASSLAARETYNEQFF
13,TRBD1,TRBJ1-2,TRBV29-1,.,TGCAGCGTCCCGACAGGGGGCTACTATGGCTACACCTTC,CSVPTGGYYGYTF
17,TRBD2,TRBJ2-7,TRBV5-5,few,TGTGCCAGCAGCTCGTATTTCCCCAGCGGGAGGGCAGACGAGCAGTACTTC,CASSSYFPSGRADEQYF
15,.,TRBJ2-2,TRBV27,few,TGTGCCAGCAGTTTATTTCATCAGTACACCGGGGAGCTGTTTTTT,CASSLFHQYTGELFF
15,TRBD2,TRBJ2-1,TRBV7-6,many,TGTGCCAGCAGCTTAGTTGGTACTAGCGGGAATGAGCAGTTCTTC,CASSLVGTSGNEQFF
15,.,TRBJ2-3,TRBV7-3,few,TGTGCCAGCAGCTCAACCGGGGGTTCCACAGATACGCAGTATTTT,CASSSTGGSTDTQYF
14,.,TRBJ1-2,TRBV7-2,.,TGTGCCAGCAGCTCCAGGACGGACAACTATGGCTACACCTTC,CASSSRTDNYGYTF
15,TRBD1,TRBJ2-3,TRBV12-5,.,TGTGCTAGTGGTTTGGTACAGGGGTTTTCAGATACGCAGTATTTT,CASGLVQGFSDTQYF
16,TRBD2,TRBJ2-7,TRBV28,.,TGTGCCAGCAGTTTATGGACTAGCGGGAGGGCCTACGAGCAGTACTTC,CASSLWTSGRAYEQYF
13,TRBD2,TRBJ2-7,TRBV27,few,TGTGCCACCGTGCGGGGGGGCTTCTACGAGCAGTACTTC,CATVRGGFYEQYF
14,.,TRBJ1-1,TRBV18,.,TGTGCCAGCTCACCAAGTGGGGGCCTCAATGAAGCTTTCTTT,CASSPSGGLNEAFF
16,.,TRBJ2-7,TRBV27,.,TGTGCCAGCAGTTCCGTATACAGGGGCGCGGGGAACGAGCAGTACTTC,CASSSVYRGAGNEQYF
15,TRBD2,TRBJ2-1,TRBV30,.,TGTGCCTGGAGTTTTGTAGCGGGAGCATCGGGTGAGCAGTTCTTC,CAWSFVAGASGEQFF
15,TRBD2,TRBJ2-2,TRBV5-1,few,TGCGCCAGCAGCTGGAGCGGGGGGAACACCGGGGAGCTGTTTTTT,CASSWSGGNTGELFF
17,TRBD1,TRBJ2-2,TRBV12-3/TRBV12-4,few,TGTGCCAGCAGCCCGACGGGGACAGGGGTGACCACCGGGGAGCTGTTTTTT,CASSPTGTGVTTGELFF
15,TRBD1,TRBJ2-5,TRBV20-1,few,TGCAGTGCCGTGTCATCCCGGGACAGCTTAGAGACCCAGTACTTC,CSAVSSRDSLETQYF
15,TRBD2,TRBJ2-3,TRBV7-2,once,TGTGCCAGCAGCACCTGGACTAGCGGGGCAGATACGCAGTATTTT,CASSTWTSGADTQYF
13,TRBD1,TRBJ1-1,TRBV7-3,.,TGTGCCAGCAGACCCTCAGGGGGCACTGAAGCTTTCTTT,CASRPSGGTEAFF
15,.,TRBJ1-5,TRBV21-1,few,TGTGCCAGCAGTCCGGGACAGGGTTGGGGTCAGCCCCAGCATTTT,CASSPGQGWGQPQHF
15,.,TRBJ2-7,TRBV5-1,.,TGCGCCAGCAGCTTGGCCTGGGGCAAAACCTACGAGCAGTACTTC,CASSLAWGKTYEQYF
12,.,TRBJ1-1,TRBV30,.,TGTGCCTGGAGTAGGGTGAACACTGAAGCTTTCTTT,CAWSRVNTEAFF